The 29 T cell receptor beta chains below come from one sample, sequenced in a study of T cells after yellow fever vaccination. TCRdb called the 5' RACE reads again in MiXCR, with one record for every CDR3 protein. Among 610,000 or so distinct CDR3 sequences, over 9% were seen once, and the ten largest hold about 16%. Source: PBMCs, taken on the day of the yellow fever booster vaccination. The receptors originated from a man aged 25 to 45 who received the YFV17D yellow fever vaccine.

The chain is built from TRBV29-1 and TRBJ2-1; D gene unclear. Trimming removed 4 bases from V and 6 bases from J, with 16 bases in between. Per germline, CDR1 SQVTM and CDR2 ANQGSEA. The CDR3 contains 14 residues. This CDR3 reads CSVARLVVFNEQFF. CDR3 DNA sequence: TGCAGCGTTGCTCGGCTAGTGGTGTTCAATGAGCAGTTCTTC.

The chain recombines TRBV9 with TRBJ1-4; D perhaps matches TRBD1 (5 bases). The germline CDR1 and CDR2 sequences are SGDLS and YYNGEE. V was clipped by 7 bases and J by 8 bases, with 21 bases between them. The CDR3 totals 15 residues. In DNA, the CDR3 is TGTGCCAGCGGACCCACCGGGGACGTTGGAGAAAAACTGTTTTTT. Translated, it gives CASGPTGDVGEKLFF.

This clonotype came up a few times. V is TRBV18 and J is TRBJ2-7, with D perhaps being TRBD1 or TRBD2 (5 bases each). This CDR3 region has 14 residues. V gave up 4 bases and J gave up 5 bases, with 15 bases separating them. Looked up from germline, CDR1 is KGHSH and CDR2 is LQKENI. The CDR3 reads CASSRRDESNEQYF. The DNA of the CDR3 is TGTGCCAGCTCACGCCGGGACGAGTCCAACGAGCAGTACTTC.

This clonotype has a handful of counts. The chain links TRBV20-1 to TRBJ2-5; 12 nucleotides match TRBD2. J gave up 0 bases and V 6 bases, and 5 bases lay outside the gene matches. Germline V gene sequence: CDR1 DFQATT, CDR2 SNEGSKA (reference sequence). CDR3 length: 15 residues. The chain's CDR3 is CSANGLAGNQETQYF. CDR3 in DNA: TGCAGTGCAAACGGACTAGCGGGGAACCAAGAGACCCAGTACTTC.

The V call is TRBV9, the J call TRBJ1-5; the D gene is possibly TRBD1 (6 bases). Germline V gene sequence: CDR1 SGDLS, CDR2 YYNGEE. The CDR3 spans 14 residues. V shed 3 bases and J shed 4 bases, with 11 bases lying between them. The CDR3 sequence: CASSAGAGNQPQHF. CDR3 nucleotides: TGTGCCAGCAGCGCAGGGGCGGGAAATCAGCCCCAGCATTTT.

This rearrangement joins TRBV12-3 or TRBV12-4 to TRBJ2-2; D is unclear. Trimming cost V 4 bases and J 3 bases, with 12 bases left between them. The CDR3 has 15 residues. The DNA for the CDR3 is TGTGCCAGCAGTTCCTGGAGCCTCTACACCGGGGAGCTGTTTTTT. Amino acids: CASSSWSLYTGELFF.

The chain joins TRBV23-1 to TRBJ2-7; no reliable D call. TRBV23-1 is an ORF, with its function uncertain. Deletions cut 3 bases from V and 4 bases from J, with 10 bases between. The CDR3 is made up of 13 amino acids. The CDR3 region is CASSQFDRYEQYF. The CDR3 DNA reads TGCGCCAGCAGTCAGTTCGATAGATACGAGCAGTACTTC.

This clonotype was detected only a few times. V is TRBV20-1 and J is TRBJ2-1; D is undetermined. Germline-derived CDR1 and CDR2 are DFQATT and SNEGSKA (reference sequence). CDR3 length: 9 amino acids. With 3 bases removed from V and 13 bases from J, the gap between germline ends came to 7 bases. CDR3 region: CSASIDQFF. The CDR3 nucleotides read TGCAGTGCTAGCATAGACCAGTTCTTC.

This clonotype was seen a handful of times. CDR3 coding DNA: TGCGCCAGCAGTGACCCCGGACTAGGGGACACAGATACGCAGTATTTT. Protein: CASSDPGLGDTDTQYF. V is TRBV10-1 and J is TRBJ2-3, with 7 bases that match TRBD2. The CDR3 spans 16 residues. The germline gives CDR1 WNHNN, CDR2 SYGVQD (reference sequence). The J segment lost 2 bases and the V segment lost 3 bases, leaving 8 bases of the junction unmatched.

The V and J genes are TRBV28 and TRBJ1-6, with a weak D call TRBD1 (5 bases). Germline V gene lookup returns CDR1 MDHEN and CDR2 SYDVKM. The CDR3 has 15 residues. V dropped 2 bases and J dropped 6 bases, with 11 bases sitting between them. The CDR3 DNA is TGTGCCAGCAGTTTAAGCCAGACAGTTAATTCACCCCTCCACTTT. As protein: CASSLSQTVNSPLHF.

This clonotype was seen a few times. The chain couples TRBV28 to TRBJ2-3; TRBD2 might be the D (6 bases). The CDR3 is 12 residues long. V was shortened by 5 bases and J by 7 bases, with 10 bases between the two germline ends. The germline V gene encodes CDR1 MDHEN and CDR2 SYDVKM. This CDR3 reads CASSRRGNTQYF. CDR3 sequence (DNA): TGTGCCAGCAGTCGTCGGGGGAATACGCAGTATTTT.

The chain couples TRBV5-1 to TRBJ2-1; 13 bases line up with TRBD2. Germline V gene lookup returns CDR1 SGHRS and CDR2 YFSETQ. The CDR3 is 20 amino acids. V was clipped by 4 bases and J by 10 bases; unmatched bases: 23. In nucleotides, the CDR3 is TGCGCCAGCAGCGCCCCCAGGGGGACTAGCGGGGATCACTCAAAGGGGGAGCAGTTCTTC. Protein: CASSAPRGTSGDHSKGEQFF.

The chain uses TRBV27 and TRBJ2-7, with TRBD1 matching over 10 bases. The trim removed 8 bases at V and 2 bases at J, leaving 3 bases unmatched. There are 13 residues in the CDR3. CDR1 is MNHEY and CDR2 is SMNVEV in the germline V gene (reference sequence). CDR3 nucleotide sequence: TGTGCCAGCCGGGACAGGGGCACCTACGAGCAGTACTTC. This codes for CASRDRGTYEQYF.

The chain recombines TRBV29-1 with TRBJ2-7, with 8 bases aligning to TRBD1. CDR1 and CDR2 from the germline V gene are SQVTM and ANQGSEA. The CDR3 consists of 11 residues. After removal of 0 bases from V and 11 bases from J, the junction contained 3 bases not matched to a gene. CDR3 sequence: CSVEDLQGEYF. CDR3 DNA: TGCAGCGTTGAAGATCTACAGGGGGAGTACTTC.

This clonotype was counted ten times or more. The chain is built from TRBV11-2 and TRBJ2-3; 14 bases agree with TRBD2. After removal of 5 bases from V and 1 base from J, the junction contained 8 bases not matched to a gene. Germline V gene sequence: CDR1 SGHAT, CDR2 FQNNGV. The CDR3 covers 18 residues. The CDR3 reads CASSLRTSGGLGTDTQYF. CDR3 nucleotides: TGTGCCAGCAGCCTACGGACTAGCGGGGGGCTGGGCACAGATACGCAGTATTTT.

This clonotype was counted between two and nine times. V usage is TRBV20-1 and J usage is TRBJ2-7, with D perhaps assigned TRBD1 or TRBD2 (5 bases each). CDR3 length: 13 amino acids. The germline V and J ends were trimmed by 7 bases and 6 bases, with 19 bases remaining between them. Germline V gives CDR1 DFQATT, CDR2 SNEGSKA (reference sequence). The chain's CDR3 is CSVTPGGGAEQYF. In DNA, the CDR3 is TGCAGTGTAACTCCCGGTGGGGGAGCCGAGCAGTACTTC.

The chain links TRBV30 to TRBJ2-1, with 9 bases that match TRBD2. CDR1 is GTSNPN, CDR2 SVGIG, per germline (reference sequence). The V and J ends lost 5 bases and 2 bases, in that order; junction bases with no gene match: 4. The CDR3 extends over 14 amino acids. In nucleotides, the CDR3 is TGTGCCTGGGTCTTAGCGGGAGCCTACAATGAGCAGTTCTTC. Protein: CAWVLAGAYNEQFF. Filled out from reference TRBV30 and TRBJ2-1, the complete variable domain reads SQTIHQWPATLVQPVGSPLSLECTVEGTSNPNLYWYRQAAGRGLQLLFYSVGIGQISSEVPQNLSASRPQDRQFILSSKKLLLSDSGFYLCAWVLAGAYNEQFFGPGTRLTVL.

The gene calls are TRBV7-9 and TRBJ1-1; D call uncertain. The V gene's germline CDR1 is SEHNR and CDR2 FQNEAQ (reference sequence). Trimming took 2 bases from V and 0 from J, leaving 10 bases between them. This CDR3 is 15 amino acids long. CDR3: CASSLTGGMNTEAFF. The CDR3 coding sequence is TGTGCCAGCAGCTTAACGGGCGGGATGAACACTGAAGCTTTCTTT.

The chain joins TRBV28 to TRBJ2-7; 7 bases are a match to TRBD2. V trimming: 4 bases; J trimming: 6 bases; junction bases outside the gene matches: 18. Looked up from germline, CDR1 is MDHEN and CDR2 is SYDVKM. CDR3 length: 17 residues. In DNA, the CDR3 is TGTGCCAGCAGTTCCCCAGGCTACGCGGGAGAGGTAGGCGAGCAGTACTTC. Protein: CASSSPGYAGEVGEQYF.

The chain uses TRBV7-2 and TRBJ1-5, with D unresolved. The CDR3 has 14 amino acids. Germline lookup yields CDR1 SGHTA and CDR2 FQGNSA. V was cut by 5 bases and J by 2 bases, with 10 bases left in between. The CDR3 region has the DNA TGTGCCAGCAGCCATGGACGGCGCAATCAGCCCCAGCATTTT. Translation gives CASSHGRRNQPQHF.

This rearrangement joins TRBV6-1 to TRBJ2-1; 11 bases match TRBD2. The CDR3 extends over 13 amino acids. V gave up 7 bases and J gave up 10 bases; unmatched junction bases: 6. Germline V gene sequence: CDR1 MNHNS, CDR2 SASEGT. The CDR3 reads CASIKTSGEEQFF. CDR3 DNA: TGTGCCAGCATAAAGACTAGCGGGGAGGAGCAGTTCTTC.

This clonotype showed up just a few times. The chain joins TRBV5-4 to TRBJ2-1; unclear D gene. Germline CDR1 SGHNT, CDR2 YYREEE (reference sequence). The CDR3 sequence is 15 residues long. Trimming took 4 bases from V and 4 from J, leaving 15 bases between them. In DNA form, the CDR3 reads TGTGCCAGCAGCCCGGATGGAAGGATATACAATGAGCAGTTCTTC. The encoded protein is CASSPDGRIYNEQFF.

V usage is TRBV14 and J usage is TRBJ2-2, with TRBD2 identical over 9 bases. With V trimmed by 0 bases and J by 4 bases, 6 bases remained unmatched. The length of the CDR3 is 17 residues. Germline-derived CDR1 and CDR2 are SGHDN and FVKESK. Here the CDR3 DNA reads TGTGCCAGCAGCCAAGATTCCGTTAGCGGGAGCACCGGGGAGCTGTTTTTT. Amino acid sequence: CASSQDSVSGSTGELFF.

The rearrangement uses TRBV21-1 and TRBJ2-7. TRBV21-1 is described as a pseudogene. The CDR3 extends over 15 amino acids. The CDR3 reads CASSESLDGYYEQYF. In nucleotides, the CDR3 is TGTGCCAGCAGCGAAAGTTTAGACGGCTACTACGAGCAGTACTTC.

This clonotype was seen many times. CDR3 coding DNA: TGTGCCAGCAGTACGCCTAGAGGCGAGGCTTTCTTT. This translates into CASSTPRGEAFF. The chain recombines TRBV6-2 or TRBV6-3 with TRBJ1-1, with D hard to call. Trimming took 5 bases from V and 11 from J, leaving 15 bases between them. Germline lookup yields CDR1 MNHEY and CDR2 SVGEGT. This CDR3 contains 12 residues.

The chain is built from TRBV5-1 and TRBJ2-2; D is unclear. The CDR3 is made up of 19 amino acids. Per germline, CDR1 SGHRS and CDR2 YFSETQ. Deletions cut 0 bases from V and 8 bases from J, with 26 bases between. The CDR3 reads CASSLAKASGSASFGELFF. In DNA, the CDR3 is TGCGCCAGCAGCTTGGCCAAGGCATCTGGCAGCGCATCCTTTGGGGAGCTGTTTTTT.

This clonotype was seen more than once but under ten times. The rearrangement links TRBV27 to TRBJ1-6; the D gene is possibly TRBD1 (6 bases). Trimming took off 3 bases at V and 9 bases at J, with 15 bases between the two ends. Germline values: CDR1 MNHEY, CDR2 SMNVEV (reference sequence). The CDR3 consists of 15 residues. CDR3 residues: CASSFNRVPGSPLHF. For the CDR3, the DNA is TGTGCCAGCAGTTTCAACAGGGTACCAGGTTCACCCCTCCACTTT.

This clonotype was found a few times. This chain joins TRBV20-1 and TRBJ2-3, with 9 bases identical to TRBD2. Trimming at V came to 5 bases and at J to 4 bases, leaving 10 bases not matched to a gene. Germline V CDR1 and CDR2: DFQATT, SNEGSKA (reference sequence). The CDR3 extends over 15 amino acids. The CDR3 protein is CSASQLAGAPDTQYF. CDR3 sequence (DNA): TGCAGTGCTTCCCAACTAGCGGGTGCCCCAGATACGCAGTATTTT.

The gene calls are TRBV6-2 or TRBV6-3 and TRBJ2-1; tentative D call: TRBD2 (5 bases). Germline V CDR1 and CDR2: MNHEY, SVGEGT. Trimming removed 4 bases from V and 10 bases from J, with 20 bases in between. This CDR3 spans 15 amino acids. The CDR3 is CASSFPRTSQREQFF. In nucleotides, the CDR3 is TGTGCCAGCAGTTTCCCTAGGACTTCGCAGAGAGAGCAGTTCTTC.